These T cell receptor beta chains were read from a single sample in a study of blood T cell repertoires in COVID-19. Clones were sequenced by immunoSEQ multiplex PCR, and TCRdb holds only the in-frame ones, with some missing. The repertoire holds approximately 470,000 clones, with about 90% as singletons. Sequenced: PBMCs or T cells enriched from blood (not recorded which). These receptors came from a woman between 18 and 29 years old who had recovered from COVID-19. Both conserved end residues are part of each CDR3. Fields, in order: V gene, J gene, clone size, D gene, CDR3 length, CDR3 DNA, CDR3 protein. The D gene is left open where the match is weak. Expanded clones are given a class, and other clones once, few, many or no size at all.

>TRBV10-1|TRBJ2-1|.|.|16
TGCGCCAGCAGCGCGGGGGCCACAACCTCCTACAATGAGCAGTTCTTC
CASSAGATTSYNEQFF
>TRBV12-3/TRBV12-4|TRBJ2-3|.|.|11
TGTGCCAGCTCCATCACAGATACGCAGTATTTT
CASSITDTQYF
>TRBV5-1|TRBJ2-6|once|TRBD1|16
TGCGCCAGCAGCCCAATGGGGACAGGGGGGGCCAACGTCCTGACTTTC
CASSPMGTGGANVLTF
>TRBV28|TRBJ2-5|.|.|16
TGTGCCAGCAGTCCCCCGAACGGAGGGGGCGCGGGGACCCAGTACTTC
CASSPPNGGGAGTQYF
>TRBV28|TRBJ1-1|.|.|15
TGTGCCAGCAGTTTAGGGGGCGCCCCGGGGACTGAAGCTTTCTTT
CASSLGGAPGTEAFF
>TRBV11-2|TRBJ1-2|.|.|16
TGTGCCAGCAGCTCCTTTGAGGCGGGAAATCGGGATGGCTACACCTTC
CASSSFEAGNRDGYTF
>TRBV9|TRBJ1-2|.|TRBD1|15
TGTGCCAGCAGCCCAAGCGACAGGGCCAACTATGGCTACACCTTC
CASSPSDRANYGYTF
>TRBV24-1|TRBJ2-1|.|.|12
TGTGCCACCAGTGATTCGGTCCGGAGAAAGTTCTTC
CATSDSVRRKFF
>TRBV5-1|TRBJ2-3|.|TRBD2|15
TGCGCCAGCAGAGAGACTAGCGGGCGCACAGATACGCAGTATTTT
CASRETSGRTDTQYF
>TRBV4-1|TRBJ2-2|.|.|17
TGCGCCAGCAGCCAAGATGCAGCGGTCGGTGGCACCGGGGAGCTGTTTTTT
CASSQDAAVGGTGELFF
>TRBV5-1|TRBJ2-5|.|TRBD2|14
TGCGCCAGCAGCTTGGGCGGGGGTGCGGAGACCCAGTACTTC
CASSLGGGAETQYF
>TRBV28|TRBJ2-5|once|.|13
TGTGCCAGCAGTTCGCGGATCCAAGAGACCCAGTACTTC
CASSSRIQETQYF
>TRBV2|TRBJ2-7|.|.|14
TGTGCCAGCACCTGGAGGGCACCCTCCTACGAGCAGTACTTC
CASTWRAPSYEQYF
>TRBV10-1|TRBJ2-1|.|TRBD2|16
TGCGCCAGCAGTGCATTAAGCGGGGGGCCCTACAATGAGCAGTTCTTC
CASSALSGGPYNEQFF
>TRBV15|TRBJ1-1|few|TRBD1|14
TGTGCCACCGTCCGGGACAGGGGGAACACTGAAGCTTTCTTT
CATVRDRGNTEAFF